This is a list of T cell receptor beta chains from one sample in a study of blood T cell repertoires in COVID-19. Generated by immunoSEQ multiplex PCR, the TCRdb table keeps only in-frame clones and is missing some. The table has some 390,000 clones, around 84% seen once; the top ten hold over 2.5%. Specimen: peripheral blood. These receptors were obtained from a human donor in a cohort sampled during active COVID-19. Both conserved end residues are part of each CDR3. The D gene is left open where the match is weak. The size field is filled for only some rows; it gives once, few, many or a size class.

15	.	TRBJ2-3	TRBD1	TRBV7-2	CASSSGTGYVDTQYF	TGTGCCAGCAGCTCCGGGACAGGCTACGTGGATACGCAGTATTTT
15	.	TRBJ2-4	TRBD2	TRBV19	CASSAREGAKNIQYF	TGTGCCAGTAGTGCTCGGGAGGGGGCCAAAAACATTCAGTACTTC
15	once	TRBJ2-3	.	TRBV5-1	CASSLDGGPGDTQYF	TGCGCCAGCAGCTTGGACGGGGGACCAGGAGATACGCAGTATTTT
16	.	TRBJ2-2	.	TRBV5-1	CASSLAGSANTGELFF	TGCGCCAGCAGCTTGGCCGGGTCCGCTAACACCGGGGAGCTGTTTTTT
17	.	TRBJ2-3	.	TRBV30	CAWSERDGRRAADTQYF	TGTGCCTGGAGTGAGAGGGATGGTAGACGAGCTGCAGATACGCAGTATTTT
15	.	TRBJ1-2	.	TRBV6-5	CASSNRVQGLSGYTF	TGTGCCAGCAGCAACCGGGTACAGGGTTTAAGTGGCTACACCTTC
12	.	TRBJ1-1	TRBD1	TRBV27	CASSDRVTEAFF	TGTGCCAGCAGCGACAGGGTCACTGAAGCTTTCTTT
14	.	TRBJ2-1	.	TRBV11-3	CASSLAGGYNEQFF	TGTGCCAGCAGCTTAGCGGGTGGATACAATGAGCAGTTCTTC
13	.	TRBJ2-2	.	TRBV12-3/TRBV12-4	CASSMTVTGELFF	TGTGCCAGCAGCATGACAGTCACCGGGGAGCTGTTTTTT
17	.	TRBJ1-5	.	TRBV18	CASSLERVTGSNQPQHF	TGTGCCAGCTCCCTCGAAAGGGTCACAGGTAGCAATCAGCCCCAGCATTTT
15	.	TRBJ2-1	TRBD2	TRBV6-6	CASSLGLAAYNEQFF	TGTGCCAGCAGCCTAGGACTAGCGGCCTACAATGAGCAGTTCTTC
14	.	TRBJ1-1	.	TRBV11-3	CASSGSPGGTEAFF	TGTGCCAGCAGCGGGAGCCCTGGAGGCACTGAAGCTTTCTTT
14	.	TRBJ1-5	.	TRBV6-5	CASRPYRDDQPQHF	TGTGCCAGCAGACCTTACAGGGACGATCAGCCCCAGCATTTT
15	.	TRBJ1-3	.	TRBV15	CATSRVQGSGNTIYF	TGTGCCACCAGCAGAGTACAGGGCTCTGGAAACACCATATATTTT
15	.	TRBJ2-4	.	TRBV1	CTSSETPGAKNIQYF	TGCACCAGCAGCGAGACCCCGGGAGCCAAAAACATTCAGTACTTC